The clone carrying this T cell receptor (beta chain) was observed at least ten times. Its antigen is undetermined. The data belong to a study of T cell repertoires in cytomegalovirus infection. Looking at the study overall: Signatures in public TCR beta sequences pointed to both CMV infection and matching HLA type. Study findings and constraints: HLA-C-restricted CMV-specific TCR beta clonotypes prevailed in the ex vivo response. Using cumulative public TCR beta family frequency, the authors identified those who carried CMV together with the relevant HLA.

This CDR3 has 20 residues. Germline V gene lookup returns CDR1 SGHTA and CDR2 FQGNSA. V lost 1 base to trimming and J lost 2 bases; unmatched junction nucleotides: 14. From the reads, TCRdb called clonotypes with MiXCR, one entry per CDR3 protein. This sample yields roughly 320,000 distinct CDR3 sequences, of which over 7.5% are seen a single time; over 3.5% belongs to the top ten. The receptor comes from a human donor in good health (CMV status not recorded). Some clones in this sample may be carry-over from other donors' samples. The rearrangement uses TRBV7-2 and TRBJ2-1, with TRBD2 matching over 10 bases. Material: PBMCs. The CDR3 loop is CASSLGSMWGAGGAYNEQFF. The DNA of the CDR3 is TGTGCCAGCAGCTTAGGAAGTATGTGGGGAGCGGGGGGGGCCTACAATGAGCAGTTCTTC. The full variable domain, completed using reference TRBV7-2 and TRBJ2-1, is GAGVSQSPSNKVTEKGKDVELRCDPISGHTALYWYRQSLGQGLEFLIYFQGNSAPDKSGLPSDRFSAERTGGSVSTLTIQRTQQEDSAVYLCASSLGSMWGAGGAYNEQFFGPGTRLTVL.